Below are 11 T cell receptor beta chains sequenced from a single sample in a study of blood T cell repertoires in COVID-19. Data came from immunoSEQ multiplex PCR; TCRdb stores just in-frame clones and leaves some out. This sample yields more than 85,000 clones, of which roughly 85% are seen a single time; about 3.9% belongs to the top ten. The sequenced sample was peripheral blood. These receptors all come from a man in his forties or fifties with acute or convalescent COVID-19.

This clone has just one count. The rearrangement uses TRBV28 and TRBJ2-7; 7 bases agree with TRBD2. Germline values: CDR1 MDHEN, CDR2 SYDVKM. The CDR3 contains 13 residues. The trim removed 9 bases at V and 6 bases at J, leaving 11 bases unmatched. The CDR3 DNA is TGTGCCAGAAGGCTGGCGGGAGAAGGCGAGCAGTACTTC. It codes for CARRLAGEGEQYF.

The chain employs TRBV11-2 and TRBJ2-1, with 10 bases matching TRBD2. This CDR3 contains 18 residues. Germline CDR1 SGHAT, CDR2 FQNNGV. V dropped 1 base and J dropped 0; count of bases not matched to a gene: 6. CDR3 protein: CASSLVGTSAYSYNEQFF. The CDR3 DNA sequence: TGTGCCAGCAGCTTAGTGGGGACTAGCGCATACTCCTACAATGAGCAGTTCTTC.

The rearrangement joins TRBV7-3 to TRBJ2-1; TRBD2 is a possible D gene (5 bases). V lost 5 bases, J lost 9 bases, and 11 bases lay in between. CDR1 and CDR2 (germline): SGHTA, FQGTGA. The CDR3 sequence is 12 residues long. DNA of the CDR3: TGTGCCAGCAGCGCTAGCCGAACTGAGCAGTTCTTC. It is translated as CASSASRTEQFF.

The V call is TRBV6-5, the J call TRBJ1-4; D may be TRBD1 (5 bases). The CDR3 is made up of 15 amino acids. V lost 2 bases, J lost 2 bases, and 9 bases lay in between. The V gene's germline CDR1 is MNHEY and CDR2 SVGAGI. CDR3 coding DNA: TGTGCCAGCAGTTACGGGGGGAGGACTAATGAAAAACTGTTTTTT. It yields the protein CASSYGGRTNEKLFF.

The V gene is TRBV21-1, the J gene TRBJ1-5; no DNA check was done on the table's D call, TRBD1. TRBV21-1 is tagged as a pseudogene. CDR3 length equals 13 residues. CDR3: CASPKGGRQPQHF. CDR3 nucleotide sequence: TGTGCCAGCCCAAAAGGGGGACGGCAGCCCCAGCATTTT.

CDR3 residues: CASSALVVSQPQHF. In nucleotides, the CDR3 is TGCGCCAGCAGCGCGTTAGTAGTCTCCCAGCCCCAGCATTTT. This chain connects TRBV4-1 to TRBJ1-5; D gene unclear. Germline V gives CDR1 MGHRA, CDR2 YSYEKL. The CDR3 runs to 14 residues. The V and J ends lost 5 bases and 7 bases respectively, with 15 bases between them.

V gene TRBV15 combines with J gene TRBJ2-5; D ambiguous. This CDR3 has 13 amino acids. Germline CDR1 LNHNV, CDR2 YYDKDF (reference sequence). V was trimmed by 1 base and J by 5 bases, leaving 8 bases between them. CDR3 sequence reads: CATSRVLLETQYF. Written as DNA, the CDR3 is TGTGCCACCAGCAGAGTCCTTTTGGAGACCCAGTACTTC.

V usage is TRBV28 and J usage is TRBJ1-6; the D is unclear. CDR1 is MDHEN, CDR2 SYDVKM, per germline. The CDR3 covers 17 residues. The V gene lost 7 bases and the J gene lost 2 bases, with 18 bases spanning the gap. The CDR3 region is CASIDVVEITYNSPLHF. The CDR3 nucleotides are TGTGCCAGCATAGATGTTGTGGAGATCACCTATAATTCACCCCTCCACTTT.

The gene calls are TRBV13 and TRBJ2-3; no clear D gene. Germline V gene sequence: CDR1 PRHDT, CDR2 FYEKMQ (reference sequence). The length of the CDR3 is 14 residues. Trimming took off 2 bases at V and 1 base at J, with 7 bases between the two ends. CDR3 amino acids: CASSLRQGTDTQYF. CDR3 nucleotide sequence: TGTGCCAGCAGCTTACGGCAGGGCACAGATACGCAGTATTTT.

V gene TRBV2 combines with J gene TRBJ1-2; D is ambiguous. The CDR3 sequence is 13 residues long. The ends were cut back, 7 bases at V and 7 bases at J, with 16 bases in the middle. Germline-derived CDR1 and CDR2 are SNHLY and FYNNEI. CDR3 in amino acids: CASTGQVFGGYTF. As DNA, the CDR3 is TGTGCCAGCACTGGGCAGGTGTTCGGTGGCTACACCTTC.

This chain connects TRBV5-1 to TRBJ2-2; D perhaps matches TRBD2 (6 bases). The CDR3 is made up of 15 amino acids. Germline CDR1 SGHRS, CDR2 YFSETQ. Deletions cut 7 bases from V and 3 bases from J, with 16 bases between. The CDR3 here is CASDDGTPHTGELFF. Written as DNA, the CDR3 is TGCGCCAGCGACGACGGGACTCCTCACACCGGGGAGCTGTTTTTT. The full variable domain, with the rest looked up from reference TRBV5-1 and TRBJ2-2, is KAGVTQTPRYLIKTRGQQVTLSCSPISGHRSVSWYQQTPGQGLQFLFEYFSETQRNKGNFPGRFSGRQFSNSRSEMNVSTLELGDSALYLCASDDGTPHTGELFFGEGSRLTVL.